This TCR beta chain is from a study of early T cells in non-severe SARS-CoV-2 infection. Looking at the study overall: Chains were not paired, and sequencing was done on bulk RNA from unsorted whole blood. Study-level results: The study's VDJdb matching favored anti-spike CD8 responses and missed private and CD4 specificities.

This clonotype was observed many times. What it binds is unknown. The CDR3 contains 19 residues. Germline assignment: CDR1 KGHSH and CDR2 LQKENI. V lost 2 bases, J lost 1 base, and 15 bases stayed unmatched. Molecules of cDNA were individually given unique molecular identifiers that were attached to them. TCRdb independently ran MiXCR on the 5' RACE reads; one entry per CDR3 protein. The data contain tens of thousands of distinct CDR3 sequences, roughly a tenth of them singletons. The source material was whole blood. The rearrangement links TRBV18 to TRBJ2-3; 7 bases fit TRBD1. The receptor comes from an adult who was a healthcare worker with PCR-confirmed SARS-CoV-2 infection or an uninfected control (not recorded which). The CDR3 region has the DNA TGTGCCAGCTCACCAACTCCCCTTGACAGGGTTTTGGGCACAGATACGCAGTATTTT. Its protein product is CASSPTPLDRVLGTDTQYF.